This T cell receptor beta chain was sequenced for a study of vaccination effects on CD4 cells after COVID-19. V was clipped by 1 base and J by 2 bases, with 12 bases between them. Per the germline V gene, CDR1 is SGHVS and CDR2 is FNYEAQ. This CDR3 contains 16 residues. Antigen-specific CD4+ T cells expanded by the ViraFEST assay with viral peptide pools were then sequenced. At the end of 9 to 11 days of culture, CD4+ T cells were isolated. BNT162b2 vaccine or mRNA-1273 vaccine was given to participants in two doses. Days 3 and 7 saw half the medium replaced with IL-2 medium. A word on this clone: No antigen is known for it.

Method: immunoSEQ multiplex PCR; TCRdb's copy keeps in-frame clones and lacks some. This table holds approximately 28,000 clones, roughly 70% found once. The sequence derives from a human donor who received a COVID-19 vaccine. The starting material was CD4+ T cells from PBMCs cultured with HCoV-NL63 spike peptides, obtained after COVID-19 vaccination. V gene TRBV7-6 combines with J gene TRBJ1-5, with D perhaps TRBD1 (5 bases). CDR3: CASSLERGGGNQPQHF. DNA for the CDR3: TGTGCCAGCAGCTTAGAGAGGGGCGGTGGCAATCAGCCCCAGCATTTT.